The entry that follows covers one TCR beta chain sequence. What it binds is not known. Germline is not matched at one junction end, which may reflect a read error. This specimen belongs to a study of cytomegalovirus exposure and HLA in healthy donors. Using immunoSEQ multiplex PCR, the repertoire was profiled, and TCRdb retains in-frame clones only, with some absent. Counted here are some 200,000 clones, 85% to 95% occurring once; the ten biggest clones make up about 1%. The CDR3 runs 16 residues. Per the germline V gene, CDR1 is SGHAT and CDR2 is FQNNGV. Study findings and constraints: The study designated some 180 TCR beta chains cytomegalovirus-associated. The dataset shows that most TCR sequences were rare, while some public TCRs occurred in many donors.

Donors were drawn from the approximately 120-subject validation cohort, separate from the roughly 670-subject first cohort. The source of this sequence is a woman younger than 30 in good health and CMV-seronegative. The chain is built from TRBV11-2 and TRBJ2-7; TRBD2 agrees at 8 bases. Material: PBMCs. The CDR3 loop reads CASSLDISGGTYKQYF. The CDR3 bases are TGTGCCAGCAGCTTAGATATCAGCGGGGGAACCTACAAGCAGTACTTC.